The clone carrying this T cell receptor (beta chain) came up a few times. What it binds is not known. The PCR contained 60 Vbeta and 13 Jbeta primers. The method was immunoSEQ multiplex PCR; TCRdb's version includes in-frame clones alone and lacks a portion of them. The sample yields some 80,000 clones, over 9.5% seen once. This sample was taken from a study of cytomegalovirus exposure and HLA in healthy donors. Whole-study results and caveats: In an earlier analysis, productive rearrangement rates for most beta V segments clustered near 87% or 30%. One variant, a missense change in DCLRE1C, was linked in a later analysis to TCR beta V- and J-gene trimming.

The receptor was isolated from a man between 60 and 75 years old in good health and CMV-seropositive. Specimen: PBMCs.

CDR3 sequence reads: CASSRRTGEVYGYTF. In nucleotides, the CDR3 is TGTGCCAGCAGTCGCCGGACAGGGGAAGTCTATGGCTACACCTTC. The rearrangement joins TRBV28 to TRBJ1-2, with TRBD1 identical over 9 bases. Germline V gene lookup returns CDR1 MDHEN and CDR2 SYDVKM. V lost 5 bases to trimming and J lost 4 bases; unmatched junction nucleotides: 8. This CDR3 is built from 15 residues.